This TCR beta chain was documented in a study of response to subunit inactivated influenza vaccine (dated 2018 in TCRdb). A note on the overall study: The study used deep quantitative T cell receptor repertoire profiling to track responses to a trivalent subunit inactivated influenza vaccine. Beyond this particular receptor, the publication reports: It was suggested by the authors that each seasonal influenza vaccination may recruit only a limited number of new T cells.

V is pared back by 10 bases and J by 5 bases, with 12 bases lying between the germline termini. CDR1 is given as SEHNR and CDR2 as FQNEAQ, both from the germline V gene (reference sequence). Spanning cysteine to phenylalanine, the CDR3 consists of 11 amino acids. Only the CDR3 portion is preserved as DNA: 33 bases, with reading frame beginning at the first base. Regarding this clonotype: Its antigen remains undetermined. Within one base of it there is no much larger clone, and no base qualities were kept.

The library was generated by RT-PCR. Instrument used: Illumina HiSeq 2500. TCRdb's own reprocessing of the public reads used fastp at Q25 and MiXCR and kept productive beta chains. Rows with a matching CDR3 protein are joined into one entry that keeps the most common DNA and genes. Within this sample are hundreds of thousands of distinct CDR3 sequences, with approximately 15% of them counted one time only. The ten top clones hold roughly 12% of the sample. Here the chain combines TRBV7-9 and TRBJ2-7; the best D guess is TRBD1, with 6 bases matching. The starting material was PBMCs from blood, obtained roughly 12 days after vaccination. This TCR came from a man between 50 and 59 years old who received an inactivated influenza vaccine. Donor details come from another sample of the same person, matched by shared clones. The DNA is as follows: TGTGCCACCGCGGACAGTGACGAGCAGTACTTC. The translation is CATADSDEQYF.